Presented here are 18 T cell receptor beta chains from one specimen sequenced in a study of identifying expanded T cells in peripheral blood (dated by TCRdb to the late 2010s). Library generation was performed with the immunoSEQ multiplex PCR assay. TCRdb mirrors the immuneACCESS table, restricted to in-frame sequences. Some clones are absent from its copies; in checked studies, under half trace to an unresolved V gene, and the reason for the others is unknown. The sample table records 100,000 or so clones; roughly 91% of these occur just once. The top ten clonotypes cover around 17% of the sample. Sequences were obtained from blood. Source of these receptors: a person aged 18 to 70 in good health.

The CDR3 sequence is CATQVREDLETQYF. The CDR3, as DNA: TGTGCCACACAGGTCAGGGAGGATTTAGAGACCCAGTACTTC. The chain is built from TRBV7-9 and TRBJ2-5, with D possibly TRBD2 on 6 matching bases. V lost 10 bases and J 4 bases, leaving 19 bases between the germline ends. In germline, CDR1 is SEHNR, CDR2 FQNEAQ (reference sequence). The CDR3 spans 14 residues.

The sample holds a few counts of this clone. The gene calls are TRBV19 and TRBJ2-7, with D possibly TRBD1 on 6 matching bases. This CDR3 spans 13 amino acids. Trimming took 5 bases from V and 4 from J, leaving 12 bases between them. In germline, CDR1 is LNHDA, CDR2 SQIVND (reference sequence). The CDR3 region is CASSAHQGYEQYF. Written as DNA, the CDR3 is TGTGCCAGTAGTGCCCACCAGGGGTACGAGCAGTACTTC.

V gene TRBV4-3 combines with J gene TRBJ2-7; perhaps TRBD2 as D (7 bases). Germline V gene sequence: CDR1 LGHNA, CDR2 YSLEER. This CDR3 is built from 15 residues. The V gene lost 0 bases and the J gene lost 6 bases, with 15 bases spanning the gap. CDR3 nucleotide sequence: TGCGCCAGCAGCCAAGAAGGAGGGAGGGGGGCCGAGCAGTACTTC. This gives the protein CASSQEGGRGAEQYF.

The rearrangement joins TRBV27 to TRBJ2-1, with a tentative D call TRBD2 (6 bases). Germline V CDR1 and CDR2: MNHEY, SMNVEV (reference sequence). V was pared by 2 bases and J by 2 bases, with 13 bases between. This CDR3 is built from 16 residues. The CDR3 sequence: CASSLGWGVPYNEQFF. CDR3 nucleotides: TGTGCCAGCAGTTTAGGGTGGGGGGTACCCTACAATGAGCAGTTCTTC.

The chain joins TRBV7-6 to TRBJ1-4; D is perhaps TRBD1 (6 bases). Germline loops: CDR1 SGHVS, CDR2 FNYEAQ. The CDR3 extends over 15 amino acids. The V end lost 1 base, the J end lost 8 bases, and 14 bases lay between the germline ends. CDR3 region: CASSLGPGEREKLFF. The CDR3 nucleotides are TGTGCCAGCAGCTTAGGTCCAGGGGAAAGGGAAAAACTGTTTTTT.

The chain uses TRBV5-4 and TRBJ2-1; 9 bases align to TRBD1. The trim removed 4 bases at V and 7 bases at J, leaving 12 bases unmatched. CDR3 length: 16 residues. Germline loops: CDR1 SGHNT, CDR2 YYREEE (reference sequence). The CDR3 loop reads CASSPWDRVKHNEQFF. Here the CDR3 DNA reads TGTGCCAGCAGCCCCTGGGACAGGGTAAAGCATAATGAGCAGTTCTTC.

The chain is built from TRBV5-1 and TRBJ1-2, with 8 positions matching TRBD1. Germline CDR1 and CDR2: SGHRS and YFSETQ. Trimming removed 0 bases from V and 3 bases from J; junction bases left unmatched: 13. The CDR3 has 18 amino acids. CDR3 bases: TGCGCCAGCAGCTTGGCAGGGGGCGGCCCGGATAGGGACTATGGCTACACCTTC. This sequence encodes CASSLAGGGPDRDYGYTF.

The chain links TRBV6-6 to TRBJ2-7; D gene unclear. The length of the CDR3 is 12 residues. V was shortened by 6 bases and J by 5 bases, with 11 bases between the two germline ends. The germline gives CDR1 MNHNY, CDR2 SVGAGI (reference sequence). The CDR3 sequence: CASSPSRNEQYF. DNA of the CDR3: TGTGCCAGCAGCCCCTCAAGGAACGAGCAGTACTTC.

The chain carries TRBV6-6 and TRBJ2-1; maybe TRBD2 (5 bases). The CDR3 sequence is 13 residues long. The germline gives CDR1 MNHNY, CDR2 SVGAGI (reference sequence). Trimming cost V 6 bases and J 9 bases, with 15 bases left between them. CDR3 DNA sequence: TGTGCCAGCAGCCATCACGGGGTTGCTGAGCAGTTCTTC. As protein: CASSHHGVAEQFF.

The chain uses TRBV19 and TRBJ2-3; 9 bases map to TRBD2. Germline V gene lookup returns CDR1 LNHDA and CDR2 SQIVND (reference sequence). This CDR3 comprises 16 residues. Trimming cost V 4 bases and J 3 bases; bases outside gene matches: 8. The CDR3 DNA reads as TGTGCCAGTAGTAAGGCGGGGGGGCCGAGGACAGATACGCAGTATTTT. It codes for CASSKAGGPRTDTQYF. The variable domain in full, with the rest retrieved from reference TRBV19 and TRBJ2-3, is DGGITQSPKYLFRKEGQNVTLSCEQNLNHDAMYWYRQDPGQGLRLIYYSQIVNDFQKGDIAEGYSVSREKKESFPLTVTSAQKNPTAFYLCASSKAGGPRTDTQYFGPGTRLTVL.

The chain employs TRBV4-2 and TRBJ1-3, with 8 positions matching TRBD1. CDR1 LGHNA and CDR2 YNFKEQ come from the germline V gene. Trimming at V came to 4 bases and at J to 0 bases, leaving 5 bases not matched to a gene. There are 16 residues in the CDR3. CDR3 amino acids: CASSRGTGVSGNTIYF. For the CDR3, the DNA is TGTGCCAGCAGCCGTGGGACAGGAGTCTCTGGAAACACCATATATTTT.

The rearrangement joins TRBV5-1 to TRBJ2-7, with 9 positions matching TRBD1. The CDR3 is 15 residues long. Germline trimming cut 4 bases from V and 6 bases from J; bases unmatched to any gene: 11. Looked up from germline, CDR1 is SGHRS and CDR2 is YFSETQ. CDR3 coding DNA: TGCGCCAGCAGCGACCCCGGGACAGGGATTTTCGAGCAGTACTTC. Residues: CASSDPGTGIFEQYF.

The V and J genes are TRBV2 and TRBJ1-2, with D unresolved. The CDR3 is made up of 13 amino acids. Trimming removed 5 bases from V and 4 bases from J, with 11 bases in between. Germline V gives CDR1 SNHLY, CDR2 FYNNEI. The CDR3, as DNA: TGTGCCAGCAGTTCGGGCGGAGCCTATGGCTACACCTTC. Translated: CASSSGGAYGYTF.

The chain uses TRBV25-1 and TRBJ1-5; D is ambiguous. V dropped 2 bases and J dropped 1 base, with 6 bases sitting between them. CDR3 length equals 14 residues. CDR1 and CDR2 (germline): MGHDK, SYGVNS. The CDR3 reads CASSEIFSNQPQHF. CDR3 nucleotide sequence: TGTGCCAGCAGTGAAATATTCAGCAATCAGCCCCAGCATTTT.

The gene calls are TRBV4-1 and TRBJ2-7, with TRBD1 identical over 9 bases. Germline CDR1 is MGHRA and CDR2 is YSYEKL. The CDR3 extends over 16 amino acids. With V trimmed by 1 base and J by 5 bases, 9 bases remained unmatched. The CDR3 DNA follows: TGCGCCAGCAGCCAAGCTGACAGGGGGAGTTTCCACGAGCAGTACTTC. As protein: CASSQADRGSFHEQYF.

This CDR3 reads CASSFLGRGTTNEKLFF. In DNA, the CDR3 is TGTGCCAGCAGTTTCTTAGGCCGCGGGACAACTAATGAAAAACTGTTTTTT. This chain joins TRBV28 and TRBJ1-4; D uncertain. This CDR3 has 17 residues. Trimming cost V 3 bases and J 0 bases, with 14 bases left between them. Germline-derived CDR1 and CDR2 are MDHEN and SYDVKM. Full variable domain (missing parts from reference TRBV28 and TRBJ1-4): DVKVTQSSRYLVKRTGEKVFLECVQDMDHENMFWYRQDPGLGLRLIYFSYDVKMKEKGDIPEGYSVSREKKERFSLILESASTNQTSMYLCASSFLGRGTTNEKLFFGSGTQLSVL.

The CDR3 nucleotides read TGTGCCAGCAGCTTTCAAACAGGGGGGATAGTCGAGCAGTACTTC. This translates into CASSFQTGGIVEQYF. This sequence joins TRBV7-2 and TRBJ2-7, with 8 bases that match TRBD1. Germline CDR1 is SGHTA and CDR2 is FQGNSA. The CDR3 totals 15 residues. The J segment lost 6 bases and the V segment lost 3 bases, leaving 10 bases of the junction unmatched.

The chain employs TRBV15 and TRBJ2-7, with D possibly matching TRBD2 (7 bases). CDR3 length: 15 amino acids. The V and J ends lost 5 bases and 1 base respectively, with 15 bases between them. Germline-derived CDR1 and CDR2 are LNHNV and YYDKDF (reference sequence). The DNA of the CDR3 is TGTGCCACCAGCGATTACAGGGAGGGATCCTACGAGCAGTACTTC. It encodes CATSDYREGSYEQYF.